Each of the 23 T cell receptor beta chains below was sequenced from the same sample in a study of OX40 agonist ivuxolimab in advanced cancers. Profiled with immunoSEQ multiplex PCR; TCRdb holds only in-frame clones, not every one. The sample has under 65,000 clones, 80% to 95% seen once. The sequenced sample was CD4+ or CD8+ T cells sorted from blood, obtained in a trial of the OX40 agonist ivuxolimab. The source is an adult with an advanced solid tumor such as melanoma, head and neck, liver or kidney cancer.

This chain connects TRBV15 to TRBJ1-1; D unresolved. V lost 0 bases and J lost 1, with 15 bases in between. The CDR3 contains 17 residues. Germline values: CDR1 LNHNV, CDR2 YYDKDF (reference sequence). The CDR3 sequence: CATSRDIYGSQNTEAFF. The CDR3 DNA reads as TGTGCCACCAGCAGAGATATTTACGGCAGCCAGAACACTGAAGCTTTCTTT.

This chain uses TRBV9 with TRBJ1-1; D not resolved. The CDR3 spans 13 residues. Trimming left V 3 bases short and J 4 bases short, with 10 bases between. Germline values: CDR1 SGDLS, CDR2 YYNGEE. The CDR3 DNA follows: TGTGCCAGCAGCGCCGACATGAGCACTGAAGCTTTCTTT. Its protein product is CASSADMSTEAFF.

This clone was seen a single time. This chain connects TRBV19 to TRBJ2-1; D uncertain. The V and J ends lost 3 bases and 10 bases respectively, with 16 bases between them. The CDR3 is 14 residues long. Germline values: CDR1 LNHDA, CDR2 SQIVND (reference sequence). CDR3 DNA: TGTGCCAGTAGTATTCTTTCCGAATTATCCGAGCAGTTCTTC. This encodes CASSILSELSEQFF.

The rearrangement uses TRBV6-6 and TRBJ2-2; D remains ambiguous. V lost 2 bases and J lost 2, with 6 bases in between. Germline CDR1 is MNHNY and CDR2 is SVGAGI (reference sequence). CDR3 length: 14 residues. CDR3 in DNA: TGTGCCAGCAGTTACACAGCCAACACCGGGGAGCTGTTTTTT. Its protein product is CASSYTANTGELFF.

This clone has more than one count but fewer than ten. The V call is TRBV6-1, the J call TRBJ1-1; the D gene is possibly TRBD1 (6 bases). The germline V gene encodes CDR1 MNHNS and CDR2 SASEGT. With 2 bases removed from V and 5 bases from J, the gap between germline ends came to 12 bases. This CDR3 is 14 amino acids long. The CDR3 DNA sequence: TGTGCCAGCAGTGAAAGGGGGGACGTTACTGAAGCTTTCTTT. This translates into CASSERGDVTEAFF.

The chain couples TRBV13 to TRBJ2-3; the D is unclear. V dropped 5 bases and J dropped 7 bases, with 13 bases sitting between them. This CDR3 region has 13 residues. Germline V gene data show CDR1 as PRHDT and CDR2 as FYEKMQ (reference sequence). CDR3 nucleotides: TGTGCCAGCAGCCGTCCCGGCGAACATACGCAGTATTTT. Its protein is CASSRPGEHTQYF.

V gene TRBV11-2 combines with J gene TRBJ2-5; weak D call: TRBD2 (6 bases). Trimming pared 1 base from V and 9 bases from J, leaving 21 bases between. The length of the CDR3 is 16 residues. Germline lookup yields CDR1 SGHAT and CDR2 FQNNGV. CDR3 coding DNA: TGTGCCAGCAGCTTAGGAACCGGGAGTAACCGGGGTCCCCAGTACTTC. Translation: CASSLGTGSNRGPQYF.

In DNA form, the CDR3 reads TGTGCCAGCAGTGACTTGCAGGGGGTTCGAGATACGCAGTATTTT. This translates into CASSDLQGVRDTQYF. This rearrangement joins TRBV2 to TRBJ2-3; 7 nucleotides agree with TRBD1. Germline V CDR1 and CDR2: SNHLY, FYNNEI. The CDR3 runs to 15 residues. V gave up 3 bases and J gave up 5 bases; unmatched junction bases: 8.

This clone was recorded only once. This chain connects TRBV13 to TRBJ2-1; D is uncertain. Germline V gene sequence: CDR1 PRHDT, CDR2 FYEKMQ (reference sequence). The CDR3 loop spans 17 amino acids. V dropped 4 bases and J dropped 4 bases, with 20 bases sitting between them. The chain's CDR3 is CASSSPYTTKTYNEQFF. The CDR3 region has the DNA TGTGCCAGCAGCTCTCCCTATACGACGAAGACATACAATGAGCAGTTCTTC. Variable domain in full (rest from reference TRBV13 and TRBJ2-1): AAGVIQSPRHLIKEKRETATLKCYPIPRHDTVYWYQQGPGQDPQFLISFYEKMQSDKGSIPDRFSAQQFSDYHSELNMSSLELGDSALYFCASSSPYTTKTYNEQFFGPGTRLTVL.

The rearrangement links TRBV25-1 to TRBJ1-1; D possibly corresponds to TRBD1 (6 bases). Germline CDR1 is MGHDK and CDR2 is SYGVNS. Trimming stripped 8 bases from V and 3 bases from J, with 13 bases between. This CDR3 comprises 13 residues. The CDR3 loop is CASSSQGYTEAFF. As DNA, the CDR3 is TGTGCCAGCTCGAGTCAGGGGTACACTGAAGCTTTCTTT.

The chain carries TRBV28 and TRBJ1-5; D is uncertain. The CDR3 has 15 residues. Between the trimmed V and J ends, which lost 5 bases and 0 bases, there was a span of 11 bases. In germline, CDR1 is MDHEN, CDR2 SYDVKM. This CDR3 is CASSAVRVSNQPQHF. The CDR3, as DNA: TGTGCCAGCAGTGCGGTACGGGTTAGCAATCAGCCCCAGCATTTT.

CDR3 sequence reads: CASSSSTGGREKLFF. As DNA, the CDR3 is TGTGCCAGCAGTTCATCTACAGGGGGCAGGGAAAAACTGTTTTTT. V and J are TRBV28 and TRBJ1-4; 9 nucleotides match TRBD1. Trimming removed 4 bases from V and 8 bases from J; junction bases left unmatched: 8. The CDR3 sequence is 15 residues long. Looked up from germline, CDR1 is MDHEN and CDR2 is SYDVKM.

The V and J genes are TRBV7-9 and TRBJ2-7; D possibly corresponds to TRBD2 (5 bases). The CDR3 has 16 residues. Trimming removed 4 bases at V and 2 bases at J, with 18 bases between. Germline V gene sequence: CDR1 SEHNR, CDR2 FQNEAQ (reference sequence). CDR3 sequence reads: CASSSSRAGLAYEQYF. The CDR3 coding sequence is TGTGCCAGCAGCTCATCAAGGGCGGGCCTGGCCTACGAGCAGTACTTC.

The chain employs TRBV19 and TRBJ2-2; D is undetermined. Looked up from germline, CDR1 is LNHDA and CDR2 is SQIVND (reference sequence). The germline V and J ends were trimmed by 9 bases and 2 bases, with 13 bases remaining between them. The CDR3 totals 14 residues. The DNA of the CDR3 is TGTGCCAGCGGGTCTTTCTATAACACCGGGGAGCTGTTTTTT. It specifies CASGSFYNTGELFF.

The chain recombines TRBV4-1 with TRBJ2-1; D is possibly TRBD1 or TRBD2 (5 bases each). The germline V gene encodes CDR1 MGHRA and CDR2 YSYEKL. V shed 0 bases and J shed 7 bases, with 22 bases lying between them. The CDR3 runs to 18 residues. Here the CDR3 reads CASSQDLGPPSSHNEQFF. In DNA form, the CDR3 reads TGCGCCAGCAGCCAAGACTTGGGACCCCCCTCTAGTCATAATGAGCAGTTCTTC.

This clone was counted once. The chain has TRBV6-5 and TRBJ2-1; D is possibly TRBD2 (7 bases). The V and J ends lost 8 bases and 7 bases respectively, with 21 bases between them. CDR1 is MNHEY and CDR2 is SVGAGI in the germline V gene. The CDR3 is 15 amino acids. The CDR3 nucleotides read TGTGCCAGCGGGACCCTCTCGGGGGGCGGGAATGAGCAGTTCTTC. This encodes CASGTLSGGGNEQFF.

The chain links TRBV29-1 to TRBJ1-1; D unresolved. V was shortened by 5 bases and J by 4 bases, with 8 bases between the two germline ends. CDR1 is SQVTM and CDR2 is ANQGSEA in the germline V gene. The CDR3 totals 11 residues. CDR3 sequence reads: CSVPSFTEAFF. As DNA, the CDR3 is TGCAGCGTTCCTTCATTCACTGAAGCTTTCTTT.

This chain uses TRBV27 with TRBJ2-7; the match to TRBD1 covers 7 bases. The CDR3 loop spans 14 amino acids. The V gene's germline CDR1 is MNHEY and CDR2 SMNVEV (reference sequence). Trimming removed 3 bases from V and 4 bases from J; junction bases left unmatched: 6. The DNA for the CDR3 is TGTGCCAGCAGTTTTACTGGACAGGAGTACGAGCAGTACTTC. This encodes CASSFTGQEYEQYF.

The chain combines TRBV7-2 with TRBJ1-2; maybe TRBD1 (6 bases). Per the germline V gene, CDR1 is SGHTA and CDR2 is FQGNSA. Deletions cut 5 bases from V and 2 bases from J, with 9 bases between. There are 13 residues in the CDR3. The CDR3 spells CASSQGGNYGYTF. The CDR3, as DNA: TGTGCCAGCAGCCAAGGGGGGAACTATGGCTACACCTTC.

The chain couples TRBV7-6 to TRBJ2-2; D might be TRBD2 (5 bases). Trimming stripped 3 bases from V and 4 bases from J, with 9 bases between. Germline CDR1 reads SGHVS; CDR2 reads FNYEAQ. This CDR3 contains 14 residues. The DNA for the CDR3 is TGTGCCAGCAGCTTGGGAGTAGGCACCGGGGAGCTGTTTTTT. It specifies CASSLGVGTGELFF.

The chain uses TRBV28 and TRBJ2-7, with a tentative D call TRBD1 (5 bases). The CDR3 runs 14 residues. Trimming cost V 5 bases and J 0 bases, with 11 bases left between them. CDR1 and CDR2 (germline): MDHEN, SYDVKM. In DNA form, the CDR3 reads TGTGCCAGCAGTCCACTCGACAGCTCCTACGAGCAGTACTTC. It encodes CASSPLDSSYEQYF.

The V and J genes are TRBV5-4 and TRBJ1-1, with D unclear. This CDR3 comprises 15 residues. Germline values: CDR1 SGHNT, CDR2 YYREEE (reference sequence). V was cut by 0 bases and J by 0 bases, with 9 bases left in between. The CDR3 loop is CASSLAQKLNTEAFF. Written as DNA, the CDR3 is TGTGCCAGCAGCTTGGCTCAGAAATTGAACACTGAAGCTTTCTTT.

This chain's CDR3 is CASTGDSNYGYTF. The DNA for the CDR3 is TGTGCCAGCACGGGGGACAGTAACTATGGCTACACCTTC. The genes are TRBV7-9 and TRBJ1-2; TRBD1 agrees at 7 bases. The CDR3 extends over 13 amino acids. The germline gives CDR1 SEHNR, CDR2 FQNEAQ (reference sequence). The V gene end was trimmed by 7 bases and the J gene end by 1 base; junction bases not matched to a gene: 3.